This T cell receptor beta chain appears in the sequencing data of a study of T cells in Graves' hyperthyroidism and ophthalmopathy. The study, taken as a whole, reports: Patients with ophthalmopathy were separated from those with stable hyperthyroidism by a 13 V-J model. Blood also held most thyroid clonotypes expanded beyond 0.001.

V was cut by 4 bases and J by 5 bases, with 19 bases left in between. Germline V gene sequence: CDR1 SGHRS, CDR2 YFSETQ. This CDR3 has 15 residues. This clonotype was seen ten or more times. Its antigen is not known. The investigators amplified TCR beta CDR3 regions from RNA transcripts. TCR CDR3 regions were first amplified by RT-PCR with HTBI primers. From the multiplex PCR reads, TCRdb called clonotypes with MiXCR, one entry per CDR3 protein. This table has roughly 510,000 distinct CDR3 sequences, over 45% appearing once. Exclusions: uncontrolled infection, other autoimmune disease, pregnancy, lactation. Orbital computed tomography and thyroid ultrasound, together with serum TRAb and thyroxine and clinical symptoms, were used for diagnoses.

This sequence was found in an adult woman with Graves' disease, either hyperthyroidism or ophthalmopathy (not recorded which). This sequence joins TRBV5-1 and TRBJ2-7, with no clear D. The sequenced sample was peripheral blood or thyroid tissue (not recorded which). The CDR3 region is CASSLSSYPIDEQYF. CDR3 DNA sequence: TGCGCCAGCAGCCTCAGCTCCTACCCCATAGACGAGCAGTACTTC.